This T cell receptor beta chain came from a study of type 1 regulatory T cells (dated by TCRdb to the early 2020s). About the study as a whole: An in vitro protocol by which a Tr1-enriched, alloantigen-specific CD4 T cell product named T-allo10 was generated was characterized in the study. T-allo10 was being evaluated clinically in patients with hematological malignancies who were receiving allogeneic hematopoietic stem cell transplantation.

This clonotype appeared a few times. The clone's antigen remains unknown. Nothing much larger sits one base from this clone, and base qualities are not available. Specificity for host alloantigens, anergy, and the capacity for alloantigen-specific suppression were described as properties of donor-derived T-allo10 cells. Instrument on record: Illumina MiSeq. In TCRdb, the public reads were trimmed at Q25 with fastp and aligned with MiXCR, with productive beta chains retained. Duplicate CDR3 protein sequences are folded into a single record with the most common DNA and genes. This sample lists 60,000 to 80,000 distinct CDR3 sequences; about three fifths were detected once. The ten largest make up 7.6% of the sample. Counted from cysteine to phenylalanine, this CDR3 has 12 amino acids. Only the CDR3 region is kept as DNA, spanning 36 bases read in frame from base 1. The germline V gene (reference sequence) specifies DFQATT as CDR1 and SNEGSKA as CDR2. Trimming takes 4 bases from V and 8 bases from J, and the germline ends sit 12 bases apart.

The sequencing input was cultured T cells, either the whole culture or a sorted T cell fraction (not recorded which). The label giving this sample's cell subset or site can be read as: Tr1-enriched cell product generated in vitro against host alloantigens. The sequence derives from a human donor in good health. Recombination joined TRBV20-1 with TRBJ2-1, and perhaps TRBD1 as D gene, on 6 matching bases. The CDR3 corresponds to CSAIPGVHEQFF. The DNA sequence is given as TGCAGTGCTATACCAGGGGTTCATGAGCAGTTCTTC.